Sequencing of this TCR beta chain was carried out in a study of blood T cell repertoires in COVID-19. Study information: Some COVID-19 samples were acute and others convalescent; all came from the United States, Italy and Spain.

Profiling relied on immunoSEQ multiplex PCR, and the TCRdb table lists in-frame clones only, not all of them. Here the sample spans 400,000 to 450,000 clones, more than 80% being singletons. Trimming removed 1 base from V and 1 base from J; junction bases left unmatched: 4. CDR3 length: 15 residues. The V gene's germline CDR1 is MRHNA and CDR2 SNTAGT. This sequence was found in a woman aged 30 to 39 with active or convalescent COVID-19. The sequencing sample was made of peripheral blood. This rearrangement joins TRBV6-4 to TRBJ2-7; 7 nucleotides match TRBD1. CDR3 in amino acids: CASSDYGTVSYEQYF. In DNA form, the CDR3 reads TGTGCCAGCAGTGACTACGGGACAGTGTCCTACGAGCAGTACTTC.